Listed here are 8 T cell receptor beta chains from one sample, sequenced in a study of blood T cell repertoires in COVID-19. Clones were sequenced by immunoSEQ multiplex PCR, and TCRdb holds only the in-frame ones, with some missing. The sample has 250,000 to 350,000 clones, around 85% seen once; the top ten hold 2.5%. The source material was PBMCs or T cells enriched from blood (not recorded which). These receptors all come from a woman aged 50 to 60 who had recovered from COVID-19.

The sample holds one count of this clone. J is TRBJ1-1 and V is TRBV19; possible D gene TRBD1, 5 bases. Per germline, CDR1 LNHDA and CDR2 SQIVND (reference sequence). Trimming left V 3 bases short and J 5 bases short, with 16 bases between. This CDR3 is built from 15 residues. In DNA, the CDR3 is TGTGCCAGTAGTATTTCACAGGTTTTGGTAACTGAAGCTTTCTTT. Its protein is CASSISQVLVTEAFF.

The chain has TRBV7-6 and TRBJ1-4; TRBD1 might be the D (5 bases). Germline V gene data show CDR1 as SGHVS and CDR2 as FNYEAQ. V was clipped by 4 bases and J by 0 bases, with 24 bases between them. The CDR3 is made up of 20 amino acids. The CDR3 spells CASSSLFGQRAGATNEKLFF. Written as DNA, the CDR3 is TGTGCCAGCAGCTCTCTCTTTGGACAAAGGGCTGGTGCAACTAATGAAAAACTGTTTTTT.

V is TRBV9 and J is TRBJ2-1, with a weak D call TRBD1 (6 bases). V gave up 0 bases and J gave up 2 bases, with 12 bases separating them. Germline CDR1 and CDR2: SGDLS and YYNGEE. The CDR3 consists of 16 residues. The CDR3 DNA is TGTGCCAGCAGCGTAGCCCGGACAGATCCCTACAATGAGCAGTTCTTC. Amino acids: CASSVARTDPYNEQFF.

This clone was observed once. This chain joins TRBV5-1 and TRBJ1-1, with D tentatively TRBD1 (5 bases). The CDR3 is made up of 15 amino acids. Trimming left V 2 bases short and J 1 base short, with 12 bases between. Germline CDR1 is SGHRS and CDR2 is YFSETQ. CDR3 bases: TGCGCCAGCAGCTTCAGGGCAACCGCGAACACTGAAGCTTTCTTT. The encoded protein is CASSFRATANTEAFF.

V usage is TRBV7-2 and J usage is TRBJ2-4; D ambiguous. Deletions cut 1 base from V and 0 bases from J, with 10 bases between. CDR1 SGHTA and CDR2 FQGNSA come from the germline V gene. The CDR3 runs 16 residues. The CDR3 DNA is TGTGCCAGCAGCTTAGACAGTGCGCTAGCCAAAAACATTCAGTACTTC. Translating it yields CASSLDSALAKNIQYF.

J is TRBJ2-3 and V is TRBV7-2; TRBD2 agrees at 8 bases. The CDR3 totals 15 residues. CDR1 and CDR2 (germline): SGHTA, FQGNSA. Germline trimming cut 1 base from V and 2 bases from J; bases unmatched to any gene: 2. CDR3 protein: CASSLGGRTTDTQYF. The CDR3 nucleotides read TGTGCCAGCAGCTTAGGCGGGAGGACCACAGATACGCAGTATTTT.

The V and J genes are TRBV25-1 and TRBJ2-5, with a weak D call TRBD2 (5 bases). V gave up 0 bases and J gave up 4 bases, with 15 bases separating them. This CDR3 has 16 amino acids. Germline lookup yields CDR1 MGHDK and CDR2 SYGVNS. DNA of the CDR3: TGTGCCAGCAGTGAATATCGGGGTTCGATTGGAGAGACCCAGTACTTC. Protein product: CASSEYRGSIGETQYF.

The gene calls are TRBV15 and TRBJ1-1; the D is unclear. The V gene lost 4 bases and the J gene lost 6 bases, with 9 bases spanning the gap. Germline V gene lookup returns CDR1 LNHNV and CDR2 YYDKDF (reference sequence). The length of the CDR3 is 12 residues. In DNA, the CDR3 is TGTGCCACCAGCAAGGTCCGGGCTGAAGCTTTCTTT. It yields the protein CATSKVRAEAFF.